What follows are 23 T cell receptor beta chains derived from one specimen sequenced in a study of CD8 T cells in Susac syndrome. It was with random hexamers that roughly 0.5 to 1 ug RNA was reverse transcribed. TCRdb used MiXCR to reprocess the immunoSEQ multiplex PCR reads, holding one entry per CDR3 protein. This table has around 100,000 distinct CDR3 sequences, around 95% appearing once. The specimen sequenced was CD8+ T cells from PBMCs. The source of these receptors is a human donor with Susac syndrome.

This chain joins TRBV3-1 and TRBJ2-5; D is undetermined. Germline V CDR1 and CDR2: LGHDT, YNNKEL (reference sequence). The V end lost 1 base, the J end lost 7 bases, and 4 bases lay between the germline ends. The CDR3 loop spans 11 amino acids. CDR3 residues: CASSQGRTQYF. CDR3 bases: TGTGCCAGCAGCCAAGGCCGGACCCAGTACTTC.

The genes are TRBV4-1 and TRBJ1-5; D remains ambiguous. Trimming took off 1 base at V and 0 bases at J, with 7 bases between the two ends. Germline assignment: CDR1 MGHRA and CDR2 YSYEKL. This CDR3 is built from 15 residues. CDR3 bases: TGCGCCAGCAGCCAAGTGGCTGGTAGCAATCAGCCCCAGCATTTT. The encoded protein is CASSQVAGSNQPQHF.

The DNA of the CDR3 is TGTGCCAGCAGCCAATTCGAATTGGGACAGGGTAATGGCTACACCTTC. Translation gives CASSQFELGQGNGYTF. V usage is TRBV16 and J usage is TRBJ1-2; 9 bases map to TRBD1. The CDR3 is 16 residues long. Trimming at V came to 1 base and at J to 6 bases, leaving 9 bases not matched to a gene. Germline values: CDR1 KGHSY, CDR2 FQNENV.

The rearrangement uses TRBV6-5 and TRBJ2-4; TRBD2 is a possible D gene (5 bases). Trimming stripped 0 bases from V and 10 bases from J, with 10 bases between. The germline V gene has CDR1 MNHEY and CDR2 SVGAGI. This CDR3 region has 13 residues. CDR3 nucleotides: TGTGCCAGCAGTTACTCGAATCGGGGTATTCAGTACTTC. Amino acids: CASSYSNRGIQYF.

This clonotype appeared once. The CDR3 nucleotides are TGTGCCACCAGTGATGCCGTCGGCGAGCAGTACTTC. Amino acid sequence: CATSDAVGEQYF. This rearrangement joins TRBV24-1 to TRBJ2-7, with D unclear. V shed 3 bases and J shed 6 bases, with 8 bases lying between them. The CDR3 sequence is 12 residues long. The germline V gene encodes CDR1 KGHDR and CDR2 SFDVKD.

The chain joins TRBV5-1 to TRBJ2-1; no clear D. Trimming removed 4 bases from V and 3 bases from J, with 11 bases in between. Germline CDR1 reads SGHRS; CDR2 reads YFSETQ. The CDR3 totals 14 residues. DNA of the CDR3: TGCGCCAGCAGCCCGTCCTGGGGCTACAATGAGCAGTTCTTC. This encodes CASSPSWGYNEQFF.

This chain connects TRBV5-1 to TRBJ2-1, with D perhaps matching TRBD2 (6 bases). This CDR3 has 18 amino acids. CDR1 SGHRS and CDR2 YFSETQ come from the germline V gene. V lost 0 bases to trimming and J lost 4 bases, with 20 bases between them. CDR3: CASSLAGSGRTGYNEQFF. In DNA, the CDR3 is TGCGCCAGCAGCTTGGCTGGTAGCGGCAGGACGGGGTACAATGAGCAGTTCTTC. The entire variable domain, with the rest obtained from reference TRBV5-1 and TRBJ2-1, is as follows: KAGVTQTPRYLIKTRGQQVTLSCSPISGHRSVSWYQQTPGQGLQFLFEYFSETQRNKGNFPGRFSGRQFSNSRSEMNVSTLELGDSALYLCASSLAGSGRTGYNEQFFGPGTRLTVL.

This chain joins TRBV20-1 and TRBJ2-1; D is ambiguous. The germline gives CDR1 DFQATT, CDR2 SNEGSKA (reference sequence). The CDR3 runs to 13 residues. V lost 6 bases, J lost 2 bases, and 11 bases lay in between. The CDR3 nucleotides read TGCAGTGCCCAGTCCTGGCCCTACAATGAGCAGTTCTTC. Amino acid sequence: CSAQSWPYNEQFF.

The rearrangement uses TRBV27 and TRBJ2-7; tentative D call: TRBD2 (5 bases). The CDR3 sequence is 15 residues long. Germline lookup yields CDR1 MNHEY and CDR2 SMNVEV (reference sequence). Trimming removed 5 bases from V and 2 bases from J, with 16 bases in between. CDR3 residues: CASSPTRGRTYEQYF. CDR3 in DNA: TGTGCCAGCAGTCCCACAAGAGGGAGAACCTACGAGCAGTACTTC.

The chain uses TRBV11-2 and TRBJ2-3; unclear D gene. This CDR3 spans 11 amino acids. Germline V CDR1 and CDR2: SGHAT, FQNNGV. Trimming removed 5 bases from V and 4 bases from J, with 4 bases in between. This CDR3 reads CASSAADTQYF. CDR3 bases: TGTGCCAGCAGCGCCGCAGATACGCAGTATTTT.

The chain employs TRBV5-1 and TRBJ2-3, with D unresolved. The CDR3 runs 12 residues. The germline V gene has CDR1 SGHRS and CDR2 YFSETQ. Trimming removed 4 bases from V and 2 bases from J, with 5 bases in between. CDR3 bases: TGCGCCAGCAGCACCCCCACAGATACGCAGTATTTT. Protein sequence: CASSTPTDTQYF.

The J gene is TRBJ2-5, the V gene TRBV5-1; D gene ambiguous. This CDR3 region has 13 residues. V lost 4 bases, J lost 3 bases, and 10 bases lay in between. Per germline, CDR1 SGHRS and CDR2 YFSETQ. The CDR3 DNA follows: TGCGCCAGCAGCCCCACCAAGAAAGAGACCCAGTACTTC. Amino acids: CASSPTKKETQYF.

The rearrangement uses TRBV12-3 or TRBV12-4 and TRBJ1-5; D remains unclear. This CDR3 spans 16 amino acids. V lost 1 base and J lost 3, with 13 bases in between. The DNA of the CDR3 is TGTGCCAGCAGTTTAGGAGCGGGAATAATCAATCAGCCCCAGCATTTT. Translation gives CASSLGAGIINQPQHF.

This clonotype was seen a single time. This chain connects TRBV20-1 to TRBJ2-3; the D is unclear. Germline CDR1 reads DFQATT; CDR2 reads SNEGSKA (reference sequence). The CDR3 loop spans 14 amino acids. Trimming pared 2 bases from V and 3 bases from J, leaving 12 bases between. The CDR3 coding sequence is TGCAGTGCTAGAAGTACAATTAGAACAGATACGCAGTATTTT. Translating gives CSARSTIRTDTQYF.

This chain links TRBV12-3 or TRBV12-4 with TRBJ1-3; TRBD1 is a possible D gene (5 bases). V was clipped by 5 bases and J by 2 bases, with 16 bases between them. The CDR3 spans 16 residues. CDR3 sequence reads: CASSLNAQGPGNTIYF. The CDR3 DNA sequence: TGTGCCAGCAGTCTAAACGCTCAGGGACCTGGAAACACCATATATTTT.

The chain couples TRBV29-1 to TRBJ2-1; TRBD1 aligns across 10 bases. V lost 6 bases to trimming and J lost 9 bases; unmatched junction nucleotides: 14. The CDR3 is 15 amino acids. Germline V gene sequence: CDR1 SQVTM, CDR2 ANQGSEA. The CDR3 region has the DNA TGCAGCGTCGAGGGCAAGGGACAGGGGTCGCGTGAGCAGTTCTTC. Amino acids: CSVEGKGQGSREQFF.

The chain employs TRBV7-9 and TRBJ2-1; perhaps TRBD1 as D (6 bases). Trimming removed 8 bases from V and 4 bases from J, with 12 bases in between. Germline assignment: CDR1 SEHNR and CDR2 FQNEAQ (reference sequence). The CDR3 sequence is 13 residues long. In DNA form, the CDR3 reads TGTGCCAGCTCAGGGGATCCATACAATGAGCAGTTCTTC. Translated, it gives CASSGDPYNEQFF.

The V gene is TRBV20-1, the J gene TRBJ1-1; 7 positions agree with TRBD1. V lost 5 bases, J lost 7 bases, and 4 bases stayed unmatched. The length of the CDR3 is 11 residues. The V gene's germline CDR1 is DFQATT and CDR2 SNEGSKA (reference sequence). The CDR3 sequence is CSAGGQYEAFF. The CDR3 bases are TGCAGTGCTGGGGGACAGTATGAAGCTTTCTTT.

The J gene is TRBJ2-2, the V gene TRBV7-9; TRBD1 agrees at 9 bases. The CDR3 totals 14 residues. J was trimmed by 6 bases and V by 4 bases; bases with no gene match: 3. CDR1 and CDR2 from the germline V gene are SEHNR and FQNEAQ (reference sequence). CDR3 loop: CASSSGQGAGELFF. The CDR3 bases are TGTGCCAGCAGCTCGGGACAGGGTGCCGGGGAGCTGTTTTTT.

The rearrangement uses TRBV29-1 and TRBJ2-3, with unresolved D. The V end lost 1 base, the J end lost 3 bases, and 2 bases lay between the germline ends. This CDR3 is 11 amino acids long. Germline assignment: CDR1 SQVTM and CDR2 ANQGSEA. CDR3 sequence: CSVEGTDTQYF. The DNA of the CDR3 is TGCAGCGTTGAAGGGACAGATACGCAGTATTTT.

As concerns this clonotype: Sequence at one end of the junction differs from germline and may be a read error. The J gene is TRBJ2-5, the V gene TRBV18, with 7 nucleotides matching TRBD1. The CDR3 runs to 14 residues. The V gene's germline CDR1 is KGHSH and CDR2 LQKENI. The CDR3 bases are TGTGCCAGCTCCCCACTGACAGGGAAAGAGACCCAGTACTTC. Translation: CASSPLTGKETQYF.

V is TRBV9 and J is TRBJ1-1; 7 bases align to TRBD1. CDR1 is SGDLS, CDR2 YYNGEE, per germline. This CDR3 comprises 13 residues. V lost 3 bases and J lost 4; bases outside the gene matches: 3. Here the CDR3 DNA reads TGTGCCAGCAGCGGACAGGGTACCACTGAAGCTTTCTTT. Translated: CASSGQGTTEAFF.

The rearrangement links TRBV20-1 to TRBJ1-6, with a possible D match to TRBD1 (6 bases). There are 16 residues in the CDR3. The germline gives CDR1 DFQATT, CDR2 SNEGSKA (reference sequence). Trimming cost V 6 bases and J 7 bases, with 22 bases left between them. The CDR3 DNA sequence: TGCAGTGCCACCCTTGGCGACAGGTGGGGGAATTCACCCCTCCACTTT. Encoded protein: CSATLGDRWGNSPLHF.